This T cell receptor beta chain was sequenced during a study of CD8 T cells in ankylosing spondylitis. This clonotype was observed many times. Construction of TCR beta libraries was performed using quantitative 5'-RACE with molecular barcodes. Each CDR3 protein is one row after TCRdb ran MiXCR on the 5' RACE reads. The sample records just under 95,000 distinct CDR3 sequences, about 8.1% being singletons. Trimming removed 0 bases from V and 8 bases from J, with 11 bases in between. There are 13 residues in the CDR3. Germline-derived CDR1 and CDR2 are SGHRS and YFSETQ. J is TRBJ1-1 and V is TRBV5-1, with no clear D. Specimen: blood, either unsorted or a sorted T cell fraction (not recorded which). This clonotype was sampled from a male donor with ankylosing spondylitis or in good health (not recorded which). This CDR3 is CASSLAGGREAFF. DNA for the CDR3: TGCGCCAGCAGCTTGGCCGGCGGCAGGGAAGCTTTCTTT.